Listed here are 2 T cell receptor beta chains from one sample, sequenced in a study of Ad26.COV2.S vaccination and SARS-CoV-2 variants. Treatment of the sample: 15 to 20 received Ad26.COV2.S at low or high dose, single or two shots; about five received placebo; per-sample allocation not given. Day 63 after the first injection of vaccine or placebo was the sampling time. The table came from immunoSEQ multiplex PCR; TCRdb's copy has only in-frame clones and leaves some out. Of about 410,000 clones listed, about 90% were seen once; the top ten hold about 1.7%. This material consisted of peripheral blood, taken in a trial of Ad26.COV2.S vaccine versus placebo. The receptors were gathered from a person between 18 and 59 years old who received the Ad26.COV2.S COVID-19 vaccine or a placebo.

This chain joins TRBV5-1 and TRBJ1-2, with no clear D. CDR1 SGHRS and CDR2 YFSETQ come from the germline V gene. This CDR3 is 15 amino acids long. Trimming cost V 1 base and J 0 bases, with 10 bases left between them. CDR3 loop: CASSLTTATNYGYTF. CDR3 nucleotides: TGCGCCAGCAGCTTGACTACAGCTACTAACTATGGCTACACCTTC.

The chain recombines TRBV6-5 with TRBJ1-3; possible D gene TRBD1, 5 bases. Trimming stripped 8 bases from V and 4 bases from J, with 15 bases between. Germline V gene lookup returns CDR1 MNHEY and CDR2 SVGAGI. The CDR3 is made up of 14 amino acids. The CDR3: CASRYWGDGNTIYF. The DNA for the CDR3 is TGTGCCAGCCGATATTGGGGGGACGGAAACACCATATATTTT.